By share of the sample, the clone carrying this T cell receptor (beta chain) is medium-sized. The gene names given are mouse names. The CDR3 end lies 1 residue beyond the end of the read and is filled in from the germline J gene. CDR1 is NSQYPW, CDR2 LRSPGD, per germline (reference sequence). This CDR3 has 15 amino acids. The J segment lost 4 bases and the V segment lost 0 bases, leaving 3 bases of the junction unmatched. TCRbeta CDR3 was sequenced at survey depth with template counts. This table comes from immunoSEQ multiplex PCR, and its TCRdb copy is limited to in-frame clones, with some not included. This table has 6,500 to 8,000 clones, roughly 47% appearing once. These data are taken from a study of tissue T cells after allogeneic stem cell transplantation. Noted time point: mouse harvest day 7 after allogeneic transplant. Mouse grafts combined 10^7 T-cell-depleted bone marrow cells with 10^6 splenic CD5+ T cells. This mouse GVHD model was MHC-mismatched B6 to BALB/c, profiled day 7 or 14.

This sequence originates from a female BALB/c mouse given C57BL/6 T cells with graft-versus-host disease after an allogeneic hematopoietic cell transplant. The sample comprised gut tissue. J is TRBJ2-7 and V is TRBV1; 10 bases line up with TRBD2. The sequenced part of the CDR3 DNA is TGCACCTGCAGTGCAGACCGGACTGGGGGATATGAACAGTAC. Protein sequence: CTCSADRTGGYEQY. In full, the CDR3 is CTCSADRTGGYEQYF.